The sequence of this T cell receptor beta chain was determined in a study of memory CD4+ T cells and cytomegalovirus serostatus. Single viable CD3+CD4+CD8-CD45RO+ cells were sorted as the memory CD4+ T cells. CD4+ T cells were isolated by positive magnetic selection. V was clipped by 3 bases and J by 6 bases; unmatched bases: 5. The CDR3 has 14 residues. Germline-derived CDR1 and CDR2 are KGHSH and LQKENI. Here immunoSEQ multiplex PCR was the method, and the copy in TCRdb shows in-frame clones only, minus some. Of about 61,000 clones listed, approximately 85% are singletons. The clonotype originates from an adult in good health and CMV-seronegative. The sequenced sample consisted of memory CD4+ T cells from blood. The V gene is TRBV18, the J gene TRBJ2-4; 7 nucleotides line up with TRBD2. CDR3 sequence reads: CASSPGGVRNIQYF. Here the CDR3 DNA reads TGTGCCAGCTCACCGGGGGGGGTGAGAAACATTCAGTACTTC.